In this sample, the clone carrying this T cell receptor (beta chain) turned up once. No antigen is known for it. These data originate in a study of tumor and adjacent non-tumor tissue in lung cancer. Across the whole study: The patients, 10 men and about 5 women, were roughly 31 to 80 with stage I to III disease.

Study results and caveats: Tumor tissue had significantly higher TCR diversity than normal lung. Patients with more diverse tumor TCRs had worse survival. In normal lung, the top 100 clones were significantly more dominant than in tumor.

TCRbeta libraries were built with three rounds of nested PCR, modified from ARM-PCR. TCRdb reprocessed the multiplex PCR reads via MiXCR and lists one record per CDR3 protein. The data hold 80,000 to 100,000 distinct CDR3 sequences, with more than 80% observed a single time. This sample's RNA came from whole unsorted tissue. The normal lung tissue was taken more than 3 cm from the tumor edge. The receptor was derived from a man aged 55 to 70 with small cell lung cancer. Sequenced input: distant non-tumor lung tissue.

DNA for the CDR3: TGTGCCACCAGTGATCCCAGGACTAGCGGGAGTTACGAGCAGTACGTC. This gives the protein CATSDPRTSGSYEQYV. This chain joins TRBV10-3 and TRBJ2-7, with 13 bases matching TRBD2. The V gene's germline CDR1 is ENHRY and CDR2 SYGVKD. The CDR3 sequence is 16 residues long.